This TCR beta chain was recovered during a study of blood T cell repertoires in COVID-19. Original data processing: Amplification with reference gene primers provided the estimates of nucleated cell counts. Produced via immunoSEQ multiplex PCR; TCRdb's table is partial and in-frame only. D and trimming come from the DNA, and the V and J calls and clone size come from that table. The sample contains tens of thousands of clones, roughly 87% of which appear only once. The receptor was isolated from a man aged 18 to 29 with COVID-19, enrolled during active disease. Sequenced material: peripheral blood.

CDR3 protein: CASSYSYQATNEKLFF. For the CDR3, the DNA is TGTGCCAGCAGTTACTCCTACCAAGCAACTAATGAAAAACTGTTTTTT. The chain has TRBV6-5 and TRBJ1-4, with D uncertain. The germline V gene has CDR1 MNHEY and CDR2 SVGAGI. This CDR3 has 16 amino acids. Trimming shortened V by 0 bases and J by 0 bases, and 8 bases separated the two germline ends.